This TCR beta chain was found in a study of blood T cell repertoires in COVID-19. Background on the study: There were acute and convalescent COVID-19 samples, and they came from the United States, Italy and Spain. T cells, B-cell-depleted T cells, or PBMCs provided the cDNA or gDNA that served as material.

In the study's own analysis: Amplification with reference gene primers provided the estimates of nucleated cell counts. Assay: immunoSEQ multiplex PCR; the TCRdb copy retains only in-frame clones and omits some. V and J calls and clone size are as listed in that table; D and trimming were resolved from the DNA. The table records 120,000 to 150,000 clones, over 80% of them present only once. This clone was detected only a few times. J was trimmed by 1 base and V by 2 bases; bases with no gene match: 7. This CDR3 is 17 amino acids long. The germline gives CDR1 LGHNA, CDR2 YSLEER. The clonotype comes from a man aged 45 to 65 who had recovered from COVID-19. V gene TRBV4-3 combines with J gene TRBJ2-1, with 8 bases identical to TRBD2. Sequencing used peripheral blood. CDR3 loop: CASSQRAAGGSYNEQFF. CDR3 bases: TGCGCCAGCAGCCAACGGGCTGCGGGGGGTTCCTACAATGAGCAGTTCTTC.